This T cell receptor (beta chain) was sequenced in a study of technical replicates of blood from a few donors. This table comes from immunoSEQ multiplex PCR, and its TCRdb copy is limited to in-frame clones, with some not included. Of about 60,000 clones listed, 90% to 95% are singletons. CDR1 SGHRS and CDR2 YFSETQ come from the germline V gene. Trimming cost V 4 bases and J 0 bases, with 10 bases left between them. This CDR3 spans 14 amino acids. The specimen sequenced was PBMCs. The chain recombines TRBV5-1 with TRBJ1-1, with a tentative D call TRBD1 (5 bases). The source of this sequence is a human donor in good health. Some clones in this sample may be carry-over from other donors' samples. The CDR3 DNA is TGCGCCAGCAGCACGGACACTATGAACACTGAAGCTTTCTTT. Translated: CASSTDTMNTEAFF. Using reference TRBV5-1 and TRBJ1-1 for the parts outside the CDR3, the full variable domain is KAGVTQTPRYLIKTRGQQVTLSCSPISGHRSVSWYQQTPGQGLQFLFEYFSETQRNKGNFPGRFSGRQFSNSRSEMNVSTLELGDSALYLCASSTDTMNTEAFFGQGTRLTVV.